The T cell receptor (beta chain) described here comes from a study of siplizumab effects on memory and regulatory T cells. Study results and caveats: Unstimulated subset assignment was obtained for only a minor fraction of alloreactive clones.

Trimming removed 4 bases from V and 6 bases from J, with 13 bases in between. This CDR3 is 13 amino acids long. The V gene's germline CDR1 is SGHTA and CDR2 FQGNSA. Assay: immunoSEQ multiplex PCR; the TCRdb copy retains only in-frame clones and omits some. The table lists about 55,000 clones, under 98% of them singletons. Points on this clone: Its specificity is not known.

The receptor was derived from a human donor in good health. Sequences were obtained from naive CD4+ T cells sorted from blood. V and J are TRBV7-2 and TRBJ2-7, with no clear D. In DNA, the CDR3 is TGTGCCAGCAGCTCCATTGGTCTTTCCGAGCAGTACTTC. This gives the protein CASSSIGLSEQYF.